The clone carrying this T cell receptor beta chain was observed a few times. Clones were read by immunoSEQ multiplex PCR, and TCRdb kept only the in-frame ones, dropping some. The sample includes 100,000 or so clones, about 85% seen only once; the top ten take about 2.3%. These data originate in a study of PD-L1 blockade in urothelial cancer. The patients' disease, urothelial carcinoma, was locally advanced or metastatic. The TCR sequence derives from a man aged 45-60 years with urothelial cancer. The input for sequencing was PBMCs, taken around atezolizumab (anti-PD-L1) treatment.

The CDR3 loop reads CASSLYSSTEAFF. The DNA of the CDR3 is TGTGCCAGCAGCTTGTACAGTAGCACTGAAGCTTTCTTT. The chain combines TRBV5-6 with TRBJ1-1; D remains ambiguous. Per the germline V gene, CDR1 is SGHDT and CDR2 is YYEEEE. The CDR3 has 13 residues. The V gene lost 1 base and the J gene lost 4 bases, with 8 bases spanning the gap.